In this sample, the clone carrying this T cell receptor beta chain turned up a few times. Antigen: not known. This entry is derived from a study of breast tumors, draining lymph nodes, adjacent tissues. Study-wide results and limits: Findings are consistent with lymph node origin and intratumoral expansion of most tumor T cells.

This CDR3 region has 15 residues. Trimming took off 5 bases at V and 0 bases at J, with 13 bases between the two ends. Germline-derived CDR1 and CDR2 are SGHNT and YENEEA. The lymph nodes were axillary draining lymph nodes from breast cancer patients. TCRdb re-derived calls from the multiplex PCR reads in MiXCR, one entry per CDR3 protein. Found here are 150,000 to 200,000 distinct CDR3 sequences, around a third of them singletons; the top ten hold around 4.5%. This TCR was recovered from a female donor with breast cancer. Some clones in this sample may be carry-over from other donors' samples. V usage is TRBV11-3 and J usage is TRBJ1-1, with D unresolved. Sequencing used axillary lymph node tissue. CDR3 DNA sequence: TGTGCCAGCAGCATAGCGTGGACGGTGAACACTGAAGCTTTCTTT. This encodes CASSIAWTVNTEAFF. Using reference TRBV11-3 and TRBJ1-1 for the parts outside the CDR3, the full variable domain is EAGVVQSPRYKIIEKKQPVAFWCNPISGHNTLYWYLQNLGQGPELLIRYENEEAVDDSQLPKDRFSAERLKGVDSTLKIQPAELGDSAVYLCASSIAWTVNTEAFFGQGTRLTVV.